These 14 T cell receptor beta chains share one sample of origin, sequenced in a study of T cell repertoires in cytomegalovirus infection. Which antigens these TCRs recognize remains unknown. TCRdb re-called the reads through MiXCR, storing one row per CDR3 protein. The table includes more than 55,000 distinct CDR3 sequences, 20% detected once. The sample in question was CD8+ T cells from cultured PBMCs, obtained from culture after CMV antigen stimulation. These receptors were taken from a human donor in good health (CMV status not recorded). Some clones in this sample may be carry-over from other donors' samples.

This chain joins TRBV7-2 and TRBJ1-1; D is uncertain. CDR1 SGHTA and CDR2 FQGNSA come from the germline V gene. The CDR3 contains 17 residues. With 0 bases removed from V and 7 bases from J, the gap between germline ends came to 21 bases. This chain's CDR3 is CASSLATAPLELFEAFF. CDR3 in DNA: TGTGCCAGCAGCTTAGCCACAGCACCCTTGGAACTGTTTGAAGCTTTCTTT.

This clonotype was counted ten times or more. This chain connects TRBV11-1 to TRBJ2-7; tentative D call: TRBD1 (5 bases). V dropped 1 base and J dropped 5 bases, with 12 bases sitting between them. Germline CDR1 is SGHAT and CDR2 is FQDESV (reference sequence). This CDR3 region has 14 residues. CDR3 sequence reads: CASSLGWGSHEQYF. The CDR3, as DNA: TGTGCCAGCAGCTTAGGTTGGGGCAGCCACGAGCAGTACTTC.

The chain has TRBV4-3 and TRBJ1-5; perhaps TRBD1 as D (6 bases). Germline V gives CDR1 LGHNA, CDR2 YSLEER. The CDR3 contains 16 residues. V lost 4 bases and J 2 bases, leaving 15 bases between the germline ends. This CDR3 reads CASSPRTGGGNQPQHF. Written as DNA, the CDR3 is TGCGCCAGCAGCCCCCGGACGGGGGGCGGCAATCAGCCCCAGCATTTT.

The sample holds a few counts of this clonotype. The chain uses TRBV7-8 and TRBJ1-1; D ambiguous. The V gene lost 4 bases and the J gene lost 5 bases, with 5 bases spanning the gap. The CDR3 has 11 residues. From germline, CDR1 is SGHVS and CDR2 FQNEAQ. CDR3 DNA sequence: TGTGCCAGCAGCTCCCCAACTGAAGCTTTCTTT. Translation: CASSSPTEAFF.

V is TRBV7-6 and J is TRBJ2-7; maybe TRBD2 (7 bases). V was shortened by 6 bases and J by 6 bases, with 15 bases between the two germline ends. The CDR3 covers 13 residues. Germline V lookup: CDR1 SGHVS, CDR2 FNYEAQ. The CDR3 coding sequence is TGTGCCAGCAGTCTTCCGGGGGGCTTCGAGCAGTACTTC. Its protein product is CASSLPGGFEQYF.

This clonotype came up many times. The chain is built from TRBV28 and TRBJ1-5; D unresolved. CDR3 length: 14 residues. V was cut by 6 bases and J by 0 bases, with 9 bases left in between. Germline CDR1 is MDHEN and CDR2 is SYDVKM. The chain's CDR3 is CASRGQPSNQPQHF. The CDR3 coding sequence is TGTGCCAGCAGAGGGCAGCCTAGCAATCAGCCCCAGCATTTT.

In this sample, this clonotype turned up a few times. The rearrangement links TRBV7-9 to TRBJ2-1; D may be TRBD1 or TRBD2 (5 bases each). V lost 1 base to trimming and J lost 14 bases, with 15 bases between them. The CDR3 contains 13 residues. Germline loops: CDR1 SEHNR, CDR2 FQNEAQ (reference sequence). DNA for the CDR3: TGTGCCAGCAGCTTAGTGGAGGCAAGGGGAAAGTTCTTC. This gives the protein CASSLVEARGKFF.

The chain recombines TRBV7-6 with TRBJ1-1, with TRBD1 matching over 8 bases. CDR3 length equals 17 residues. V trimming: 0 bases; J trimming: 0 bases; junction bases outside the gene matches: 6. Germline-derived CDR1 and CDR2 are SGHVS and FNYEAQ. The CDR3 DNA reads TGTGCCAGCAGCTTAGCGGCAGGGGGCATGATGAACACTGAAGCTTTCTTT. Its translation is CASSLAAGGMMNTEAFF. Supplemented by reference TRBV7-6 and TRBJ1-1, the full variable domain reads GAGVSQSPRYKVTKRGQDVALRCDPISGHVSLYWYRQALGQGPEFLTYFNYEAQQDKSGLPNDRFSAERPEGSISTLTIQRTEQRDSAMYRCASSLAAGGMMNTEAFFGQGTRLTVV.

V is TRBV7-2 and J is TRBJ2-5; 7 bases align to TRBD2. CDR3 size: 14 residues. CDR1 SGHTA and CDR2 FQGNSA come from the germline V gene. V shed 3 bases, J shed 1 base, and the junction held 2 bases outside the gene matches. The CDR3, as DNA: TGTGCCAGCAGCTTCGGGAGGCCCCAAGAGACCCAGTACTTC. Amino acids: CASSFGRPQETQYF.

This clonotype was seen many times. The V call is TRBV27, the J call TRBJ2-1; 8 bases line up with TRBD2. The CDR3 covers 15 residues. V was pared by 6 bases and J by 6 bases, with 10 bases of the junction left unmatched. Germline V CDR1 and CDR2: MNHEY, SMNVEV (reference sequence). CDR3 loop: CASSMGTGGRNEQFF. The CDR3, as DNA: TGTGCCAGCAGCATGGGCACGGGGGGGCGCAATGAGCAGTTCTTC.

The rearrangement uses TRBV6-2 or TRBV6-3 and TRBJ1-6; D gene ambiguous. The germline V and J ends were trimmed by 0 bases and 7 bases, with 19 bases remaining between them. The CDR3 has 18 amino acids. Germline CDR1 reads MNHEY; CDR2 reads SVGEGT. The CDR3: CASSYSSLADIRNSPLHF. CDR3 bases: TGTGCCAGCAGTTACTCGAGTCTCGCTGACATACGGAATTCACCCCTCCACTTT.

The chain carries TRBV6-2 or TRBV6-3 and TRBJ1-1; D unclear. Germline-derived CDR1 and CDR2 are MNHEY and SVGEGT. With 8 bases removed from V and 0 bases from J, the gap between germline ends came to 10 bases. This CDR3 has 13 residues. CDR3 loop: CASEEVLNTEAFF. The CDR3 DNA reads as TGTGCCAGCGAGGAGGTACTGAACACTGAAGCTTTCTTT.

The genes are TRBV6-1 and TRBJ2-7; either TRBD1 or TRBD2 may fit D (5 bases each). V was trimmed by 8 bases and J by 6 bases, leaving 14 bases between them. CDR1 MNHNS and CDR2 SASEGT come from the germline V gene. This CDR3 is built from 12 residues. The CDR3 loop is CASGGGGGEQYF. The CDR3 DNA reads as TGTGCCAGCGGTGGGGGTGGCGGCGAGCAGTACTTC.

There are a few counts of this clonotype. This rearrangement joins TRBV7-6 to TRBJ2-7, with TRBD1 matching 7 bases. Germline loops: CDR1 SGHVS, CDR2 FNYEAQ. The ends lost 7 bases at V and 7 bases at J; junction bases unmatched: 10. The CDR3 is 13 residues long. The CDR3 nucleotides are TGTGCCAGCATACAGGGGTGGGATAAGGAGCAGTACTTC. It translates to CASIQGWDKEQYF.